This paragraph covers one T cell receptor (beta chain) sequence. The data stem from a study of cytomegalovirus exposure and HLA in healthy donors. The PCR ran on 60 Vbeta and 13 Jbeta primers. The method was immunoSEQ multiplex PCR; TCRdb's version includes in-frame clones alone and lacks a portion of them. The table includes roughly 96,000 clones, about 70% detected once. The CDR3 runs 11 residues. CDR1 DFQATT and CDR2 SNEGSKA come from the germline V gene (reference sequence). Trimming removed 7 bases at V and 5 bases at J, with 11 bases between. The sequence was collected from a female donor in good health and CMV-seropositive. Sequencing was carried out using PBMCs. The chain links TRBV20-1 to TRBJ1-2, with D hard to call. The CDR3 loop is CSVLFPYGYTF. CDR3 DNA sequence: TGCAGTGTCCTTTTCCCTTATGGCTACACCTTC.